The 23 T cell receptor beta chains reported below all come from one sample, sequenced in a study of cytomegalovirus exposure and HLA in healthy donors. Primers included in the PCR were 60 Vbeta and 13 Jbeta primers. Some clones are missing from TCRdb's copy, which holds only in-frame ones; the method was immunoSEQ multiplex PCR. The table includes roughly 88,000 clones, 76% detected once. Sequenced input: PBMCs. The receptors shown here come from a man aged 25-45 years in good health and CMV-seropositive.

V and J are TRBV2 and TRBJ1-1; D gene uncertain. Germline CDR1 SNHLY, CDR2 FYNNEI. V shed 2 bases and J shed 3 bases, with 13 bases lying between them. The CDR3 length is 15 residues. The CDR3 nucleotides are TGTGCCAGCAGTGAAAGGTTTTGGGCAGACACTGAAGCTTTCTTT. This encodes CASSERFWADTEAFF.

V is TRBV30 and J is TRBJ1-1; no definite D call. This CDR3 has 12 residues. V dropped 5 bases and J dropped 1 base, with 8 bases sitting between them. CDR1 is GTSNPN, CDR2 SVGIG, per germline (reference sequence). The CDR3 spells CAWGLPNTEAFF. CDR3 DNA sequence: TGTGCCTGGGGACTGCCGAACACTGAAGCTTTCTTT.

This chain links TRBV28 with TRBJ2-2; a possible D gene is TRBD1 (6 bases). V was pared by 1 base and J by 2 bases, with 17 bases between. CDR1 and CDR2 (germline): MDHEN, SYDVKM. CDR3 length equals 18 residues. CDR3: CASSLYGEAGENTGELFF. Written as DNA, the CDR3 is TGTGCCAGCAGTTTATATGGAGAGGCAGGGGAAAACACCGGGGAGCTGTTTTTT.

The rearrangement links TRBV4-1 to TRBJ1-4; D is unclear. CDR3 length: 14 residues. Deletions cut 0 bases from V and 8 bases from J, with 10 bases between. Per germline, CDR1 MGHRA and CDR2 YSYEKL. The CDR3 nucleotides read TGCGCCAGCAGCCAAGATCCGAGGAGCGAAAAACTGTTTTTT. Its protein product is CASSQDPRSEKLFF.

The chain recombines TRBV9 with TRBJ1-5; D is perhaps TRBD1 (6 bases). Trimming shortened V by 2 bases and J by 7 bases, and 13 bases separated the two germline ends. The CDR3 consists of 14 residues. Germline lookup yields CDR1 SGDLS and CDR2 YYNGEE. CDR3 in DNA: TGTGCCAGCAGCGTGATGGCAGGGGAGCAGCCCCAGCATTTT. This sequence encodes CASSVMAGEQPQHF.

The chain couples TRBV5-1 to TRBJ2-7; possible D gene TRBD2, 8 bases. The germline V gene encodes CDR1 SGHRS and CDR2 YFSETQ. The CDR3 contains 16 residues. Trimming cost V 0 bases and J 4 bases, with 17 bases left between them. The CDR3 DNA follows: TGCGCCAGCAGCTTGGAGGGGGCGGGAGGCTCATACGAGCAGTACTTC. It is translated as CASSLEGAGGSYEQYF.

The chain recombines TRBV5-6 with TRBJ1-2; D call uncertain. V lost 4 bases, J lost 3 bases, and 10 bases lay in between. The germline CDR1 and CDR2 sequences are SGHDT and YYEEEE. The CDR3 runs 13 residues. This CDR3 is CASSIVADYGYTF. The CDR3 DNA is TGTGCCAGCAGCATTGTGGCTGACTATGGCTACACCTTC.

This rearrangement joins TRBV2 to TRBJ2-3; tentative D call: TRBD2 (7 bases). The V end lost 10 bases, the J end lost 5 bases, and 19 bases lay between the germline ends. From germline, CDR1 is SNHLY and CDR2 FYNNEI. There are 14 residues in the CDR3. CDR3 region: CANAGQPGGDTQYF. The CDR3 nucleotides read TGTGCCAACGCCGGACAGCCGGGGGGAGATACGCAGTATTTT.

This clone was detected a few times. The gene calls are TRBV14 and TRBJ1-2, with D hard to call. This CDR3 spans 14 amino acids. V lost 4 bases and J 3 bases, leaving 12 bases between the germline ends. Per germline, CDR1 SGHDN and CDR2 FVKESK. CDR3 amino acids: CASSPVGIYYGYTF. DNA for the CDR3: TGTGCCAGCAGCCCGGTCGGGATTTACTATGGCTACACCTTC.

V is TRBV5-1 and J is TRBJ1-1; D gene uncertain. The V end lost 4 bases, the J end lost 3 bases, and 10 bases lay between the germline ends. In germline, CDR1 is SGHRS, CDR2 YFSETQ. The CDR3 sequence is 13 residues long. The CDR3 DNA reads TGCGCCAGCAGCCCTTCTGGCTACACTGAAGCTTTCTTT. Translating it yields CASSPSGYTEAFF.

CDR3 in DNA: TGTGCCAGTAGTATTACGAGAGGGGGCCAAGAGACCCAGTACTTC. Translating gives CASSITRGGQETQYF. V and J are TRBV19 and TRBJ2-5, with D possibly matching TRBD1 (6 bases). CDR1 LNHDA and CDR2 SQIVND come from the germline V gene (reference sequence). The CDR3 contains 15 residues. V was clipped by 3 bases and J by 1 base, with 12 bases between them.

The rearrangement joins TRBV6-6 to TRBJ1-1, with 11 bases that match TRBD1. The CDR3 loop spans 14 amino acids. Trimming removed 8 bases from V and 6 bases from J; junction bases left unmatched: 8. CDR1 and CDR2 from the germline V gene are MNHNY and SVGAGI (reference sequence). CDR3 nucleotides: TGTGCCAGCCGGAGGGGGACAGGGGGGCCTGAAGCTTTCTTT. Protein sequence: CASRRGTGGPEAFF.

The genes are TRBV6-1 and TRBJ1-1; 8 bases agree with TRBD1. The V and J ends lost 3 bases and 1 base, in that order; junction bases with no gene match: 13. This CDR3 is 18 amino acids long. Germline V lookup: CDR1 MNHNS, CDR2 SASEGT. This CDR3 reads CASSDPYDRGFSNTEAFF. The CDR3 DNA reads as TGTGCCAGCAGTGATCCATATGACAGGGGATTCTCGAACACTGAAGCTTTCTTT.

This clone has just a few counts. The rearrangement joins TRBV29-1 to TRBJ2-2; D not certain. V dropped 7 bases and J dropped 1 base, with 4 bases sitting between them. There are 11 residues in the CDR3. CDR1 is SQVTM and CDR2 is ANQGSEA in the germline V gene. The CDR3 is CSAQNTGELFF. The CDR3 nucleotides read TGCAGCGCACAGAACACCGGGGAGCTGTTTTTT.

The chain employs TRBV7-8 and TRBJ2-3; 7 positions match TRBD2. Germline V lookup: CDR1 SGHVS, CDR2 FQNEAQ. The ends lost 1 base at V and 3 bases at J; junction bases unmatched: 13. CDR3 size: 18 residues. CDR3 region: CASSLEVLAATLTDTQYF. Here the CDR3 DNA reads TGTGCCAGCAGCTTAGAGGTCCTAGCGGCAACCCTAACAGATACGCAGTATTTT. The entire variable domain, with the rest obtained from reference TRBV7-8 and TRBJ2-3, is as follows: GAGVSQSPRYKVAKRGQDVALRCDPISGHVSLFWYQQALGQGPEFLTYFQNEAQLDKSGLPSDRFFAERPEGSVSTLKIQRTQQEDSAVYLCASSLEVLAATLTDTQYFGPGTRLTVL.

The V and J genes are TRBV28 and TRBJ1-3; 7 positions match TRBD1. The trim removed 8 bases at V and 4 bases at J, leaving 8 bases unmatched. Germline CDR1 reads MDHEN; CDR2 reads SYDVKM. The CDR3 runs 14 residues. CDR3 coding DNA: TGTGCCAGCTTCTCCGGGACAGAGGGAAACACCATATATTTT. It translates to CASFSGTEGNTIYF.

The V gene is TRBV19, the J gene TRBJ2-6, with 10 bases fitting TRBD1. This CDR3 has 18 residues. Germline V lookup: CDR1 LNHDA, CDR2 SQIVND (reference sequence). J lost 4 bases, V lost 6 bases, and 12 bases had no gene match. CDR3: CASRGSDRGVAGANVLTF. DNA of the CDR3: TGTGCCAGTAGGGGATCGGACAGGGGGGTGGCAGGGGCCAACGTCCTGACTTTC.

The rearrangement uses TRBV27 and TRBJ1-2; D is possibly TRBD1 (6 bases). Germline values: CDR1 MNHEY, CDR2 SMNVEV (reference sequence). Trimming took 8 bases from V and 6 from J, leaving 13 bases between them. CDR3 length: 12 residues. Here the CDR3 DNA reads TGTGCCAGCCGGGCCAGGGGCCATGGCTACACCTTC. Translated, it gives CASRARGHGYTF.

The V gene is TRBV29-1, the J gene TRBJ2-2; D is possibly TRBD2 (5 bases). Germline V gene lookup returns CDR1 SQVTM and CDR2 ANQGSEA. Trimming left V 4 bases short and J 5 bases short, with 11 bases between. The CDR3 covers 13 residues. The DNA of the CDR3 is TGCAGCGTTGTGGGGAGTGGGACCGGGGAGCTGTTTTTT. Protein sequence: CSVVGSGTGELFF.

The chain employs TRBV15 and TRBJ1-1; D gene unclear. Per germline, CDR1 LNHNV and CDR2 YYDKDF (reference sequence). This CDR3 region has 13 residues. V lost 2 bases and J 6 bases, leaving 10 bases between the germline ends. The CDR3 region has the DNA TGTGCCACCAGCAGAAGGGAGGTCGCTGAAGCTTTCTTT. Residues: CATSRREVAEAFF.

The genes are TRBV4-1 and TRBJ2-2; 7 bases agree with TRBD1. The CDR3 is 15 amino acids. V lost 4 bases, J lost 7 bases, and 9 bases stayed unmatched. The germline gives CDR1 MGHRA, CDR2 YSYEKL. The CDR3 coding sequence is TGCGCCAGCAGCCGGGGGACAGCGCCCAGCGGGGAGCTGTTTTTT. It is translated as CASSRGTAPSGELFF.

The sample holds a few counts of this clone. This chain connects TRBV5-1 to TRBJ2-5; D is undetermined. With 1 base removed from V and 5 bases from J, the gap between germline ends came to 9 bases. This CDR3 spans 13 amino acids. Germline CDR1 reads SGHRS; CDR2 reads YFSETQ. This chain's CDR3 is CASSLRGGETQYF. In DNA, the CDR3 is TGCGCCAGCAGCTTGCGCGGTGGGGAGACCCAGTACTTC.

V usage is TRBV30 and J usage is TRBJ2-2; 14 bases are shared with TRBD2. V lost 5 bases, J lost 7 bases, and 3 bases stayed unmatched. This CDR3 contains 14 residues. Germline CDR1 GTSNPN, CDR2 SVGIG (reference sequence). The CDR3 DNA reads TGTGCCTGGGGACTAGCGGGAGGTAACGGGGAGCTGTTTTTT. Translation gives CAWGLAGGNGELFF.